This T cell receptor beta chain was observed in a study of cytomegalovirus exposure and HLA in healthy donors (dated by TCRdb to the late 2010s). In the study overall: In an earlier analysis of some 550 of the donors, 250 to 350 Gb of sequence data and 120 million or so unique TCR beta sequences from approximately 180 million T cells were reported. Approximately 310 gigabases of sequencing data and 70 million to 95 million unique TCR sequences made up an early release that covered over 550 HLA-typed donors. Among the approximately 420 genotyped donors, around 79% belonged to the genetic ancestry cluster associated with self-reported Caucasian donors. The study aimed to test whether cataloging public T cell receptors could reveal signatures of past pathogen exposure. The study profiled the T cell repertoires of 666 subjects by immunosequencing and related them to cytomegalovirus serostatus. In addition to the first cohort of hundreds of subjects, a separate validation cohort of around 110 different subjects was used. To predict cytomegalovirus infection status, the study brought together high-throughput TCR immunosequencing, statistical association of individual TCRs with disease status, and machine learning. A later analysis re-examined previously published TCR beta repertoires from roughly 720 donors and added high-resolution HLA genotyping to investigate patterns of TCR occurrence. Rather than using new phenotypic data, the later analysis identified candidate immune exposures from TCR beta sequences and from how often those sequences occurred across donors. An earlier analysis of 500 to 750 of the donors applied high-throughput TCR beta sequencing to assess whether each TCR beta V gene segment acted as functional or pseudogenic. Donor age, sex, ethnicity and CMV serostatus were compiled together with the repertoire data. In a later genetic analysis, genome-wide SNP genotypes for about 55% of the 666 donors were used, and that subset was treated as a discovery cohort. Every repertoire in the discovery cohort had been generated on one and the same sequencing platform. Class I and class II HLA loci were covered by the typing at four-digit resolution. Typing coverage varied by locus: about 620-630 donors for A, B, C, DRB1 and DQB1; approximately 520 for DQA1; some 610 for DPA1; some 470 for DPB1. Four to six DR-DQ haplotypes were handled as single units for association and clustering, since linkage in the cohort was strong. On average, approximately 250,000 unique TCR beta nucleotide sequences were sequenced per donor among fewer than 500 genotyped donors of the cohort, with roughly 18% of those sequences being non-productive.

To prepare the library, the immunoSEQ multiplex PCR assay was applied. For the multiplex PCR, a mixture combining 60 forward primers for TCR Vbeta segments and 13 reverse primers for TCR Jbeta segments was used. A multiplex PCR assay on genomic DNA amplified the CDR3 region of rearranged TCR beta genes. Amplified TCR beta libraries were sequenced as 87-base-pair reads on the Illumina HiSeq System. The authors' pipeline ran thus. A later analysis tallied about 77 million unique TCR beta chains across the 610 or so repertoires, and some 10 million of those chains were shared by two or more donors. Raw reads were error-corrected and collapsed into unique sequences with a nearest-neighbor algorithm that merged closely related sequences to remove PCR and sequencing errors. Alignment of CDR3 sequences to IMGT reference sequences was used to assign V, D and J gene segments. For a sequence to be retained, a match of at least six nucleotides was required to both a V gene segment and a J gene segment. A rearrangement counted as productive if the CDR3 had no stop codons and remained in frame with V and J, and every other rearrangement counted as non-productive. CDR3 was defined by IMGT convention, running from the second conserved V-encoded cysteine to the conserved J-encoded phenylalanine. In an earlier analysis of approximately 500 of the donors, sequences lacking an unambiguous match to a single V gene segment were excluded. An earlier analysis of 587 of the donors classified V segments as functional when productive rearrangements were above 56.7% and as segregating when the standard deviation between donors was above 5%. A statistical classification framework was built for diagnosing cytomegalovirus status from the catalog of TCR beta chain sequences. In a later analysis, TCR nucleotide sequences were compared against IMGT/GENE-DB human TR gene sequences so that V and J genes could be assigned. In a later analysis, CDR3 sequences and most-parsimonious VDJ recombination scenarios were assigned using the TCRdist pipeline. In a later analysis, every TCR beta chain was defined by the combination of its CDR3 amino acid sequence and its V-gene family, and reads without a unique V-gene family were dropped. In a later analysis, a few hundred highly shared, low-generation-probability nucleotide sequences were removed to address suspected cross-contamination and a sequencing artifact. In a later analysis, a clonal expansion index was calculated for each public chain from normalized within-repertoire ranks of inferred template counts. In a later analysis, generation probabilities were computed using a VDJ recombination model fitted to out-of-frame rearrangements, and the results were checked against IGoR. In a later analysis, hypergeometric tests were used to score TCR-TCR, TCR-HLA and TCR-CMV co-occurrence, with a repertoire-size bias correction applied to TCR pairs. To estimate false discovery rates, a later analysis permuted the HLA or CMV assignments 20 times. In a later analysis, co-occurring TCRs were grouped using DBSCAN, and TCRdist sequence similarity was added for clustering within HLA-allele-positive subsets. For co-occurrence clustering, repertoires with fewer than 30,000 or more than 120,000 public chains were excluded, along with a handful of repertoires with anomalous nucleotide sharing. This immuneACCESS table, as held by TCRdb, lists in-frame sequences with V and J called but not all clones. Of the missing ones, under half trace to an unresolved V gene in checked studies; the others have no known cause. V and J calls plus clone size are reproduced from that table; the DNA served to infer D and trimming. Counted in this sample were about 150,000 clones; about four fifths of them appeared once. The top ten hold roughly 2.8% of the sample.

The CDR1 and CDR2 encoded by the germline V gene are MNHEY and SVGAGI. V loses 5 bases, J loses 0 bases, and the germline ends lie 10 bases apart. The CDR3, cysteine through phenylalanine, is 14 amino acids long. This entry keeps only the CDR3 DNA: 42 bases, framed from base 1. General findings and caveats noted by the study authors: This cohort had only TCR beta chains sequenced, and the lack of alpha or paired-chain data limited which features could be detected. In vitro tests confirmed that a few of the cytomegalovirus-associated TCR beta chains recognize cytomegalovirus antigens. Strong co-occurrence of HLA alleles, especially DR and DQ, made assigning TCR associations to individual alleles difficult. Presence/absence analyses assumed roughly uniform sequencing depth across donors, an assumption that may not hold. In an earlier analysis of roughly 560 of the donors, most TCR beta V segments were observed in productive rearrangements about 87% or about 30% of the time, broadly matching IMGT annotations. A later analysis associated about 18,000 TCR beta sequences with specific HLA alleles at a false discovery rate of 0.05. Because HLA typing was unavailable for some donors at each locus, only the typed subset was used in association tests. The sequencing pipeline was judged likely to have produced a cluster of highly shared sequence variants as a technical artifact. The classifier was reported to diagnose cytomegalovirus status with high specificity and sensitivity in both the original cohort and the validation cohort. A further reported finding was that TCR beta sequences accurately predicted the HLA-A and HLA-B alleles for most subjects in the first cohort. A later analysis found that most CMV-associated TCR beta chains appeared HLA-restricted, with HLA associations seemingly driven largely by CMV exposure. The study listed 150 to 200 TCR beta chains as associated with cytomegalovirus. An association between a missense DCLRE1C variant and V-gene and J-gene trimming of TCR beta chains was found in a later genetic analysis and replicated in an independent cohort. The authors suggested that the approach could potentially be generalized to other disease states and immunological phenotypes. Most TCR sequences were observed very rarely across donors, whereas some public TCRs were present in many individuals. According to a later analysis, TCR association rates differed among HLA loci, with DRB1 alleles showing the most associated TCRs and HLA-C alleles showing the fewest. Some 16 rarely observed V segments, including chromosome 9 orphons, were excluded from the earlier analysis of approximately 500 of the donors because counts were too low. Compared with equally common non-associated chains, HLA-associated TCR beta chains in a later analysis were more clonally expanded and had lower generation probabilities. In a later analysis, several top co-occurrence clusters were reported to appear linked to parvovirus B19, influenza, CMV and Epstein-Barr virus. Linkage disequilibrium might explain the correlated functional status among segregating V segments, but an unknown experimental factor could not be excluded. In a later genetic analysis, fewer N-insertions in productive TCRs were reported among donors in an Asian-associated ancestry cluster than the roughly 700-donor mean. CMV serostatus was the only immune exposure information available for the cohort. The 87-base-pair reads could not distinguish some IMGT-functional V segments, including TRBV6-2 and TRBV6-3, so those segments were excluded.

This clone was observed a handful of times. Its antigen has not been determined. No base quality values were provided; no much bigger clone lies one nucleotide off. In total, fewer than 750 healthy bone marrow donors made up the cohort. At the time of sampling, every cohort member was nominally healthy, though immune exposures that went unrecorded were likely present. The donor tested CMV seronegative and was one of the 352 seronegative cohort members. A peripheral blood sample was provided by each donor, and peripheral blood mononuclear cells were used for TCR beta sequencing. The Qiagen DNeasy Blood Extraction Kit was used to extract genomic DNA from the blood cell samples.

Material: PBMCs. This chain is built from TRBV6-5 and TRBJ1-1; the D segment could be TRBD1, given 6 matching bases. This clonotype originated in a man between 18 and 29 years old in good health and CMV-seronegative. The nucleotide sequence is TGTGCCAGCAGTCGGACAGAGATGAACACTGAAGCTTTCTTT. This translates into CASSRTEMNTEAFF.